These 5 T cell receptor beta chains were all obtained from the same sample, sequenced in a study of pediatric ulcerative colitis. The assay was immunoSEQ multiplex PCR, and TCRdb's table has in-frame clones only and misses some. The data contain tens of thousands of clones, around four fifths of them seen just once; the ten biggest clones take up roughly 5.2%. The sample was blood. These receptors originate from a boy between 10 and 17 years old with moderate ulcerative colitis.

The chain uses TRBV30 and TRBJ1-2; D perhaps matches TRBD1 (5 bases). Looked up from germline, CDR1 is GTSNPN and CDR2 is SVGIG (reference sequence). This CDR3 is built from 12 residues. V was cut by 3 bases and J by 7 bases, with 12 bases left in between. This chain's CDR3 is CAWRGGLGGYTF. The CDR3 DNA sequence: TGTGCCTGGAGGGGGGGTCTTGGTGGCTACACCTTC. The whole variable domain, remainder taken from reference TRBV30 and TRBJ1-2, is SQTIHQWPATLVQPVGSPLSLECTVEGTSNPNLYWYRQAAGRGLQLLFYSVGIGQISSEVPQNLSASRPQDRQFILSSKKLLLSDSGFYLCAWRGGLGGYTFGSGTRLTVV.

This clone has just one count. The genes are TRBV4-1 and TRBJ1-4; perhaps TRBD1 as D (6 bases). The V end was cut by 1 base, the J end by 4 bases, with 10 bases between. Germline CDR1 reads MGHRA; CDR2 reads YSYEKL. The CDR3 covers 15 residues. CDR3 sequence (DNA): TGCGCCAGCAGCCAAGTGGGGGCAGTTAATGAAAAACTGTTTTTT. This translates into CASSQVGAVNEKLFF.

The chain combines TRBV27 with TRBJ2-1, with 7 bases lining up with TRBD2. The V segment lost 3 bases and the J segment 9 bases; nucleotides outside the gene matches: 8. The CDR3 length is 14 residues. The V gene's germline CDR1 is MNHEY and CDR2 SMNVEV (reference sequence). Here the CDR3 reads CASSFQRDTVEQFF. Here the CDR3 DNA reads TGTGCCAGCAGTTTCCAGCGGGATACGGTTGAGCAGTTCTTC.

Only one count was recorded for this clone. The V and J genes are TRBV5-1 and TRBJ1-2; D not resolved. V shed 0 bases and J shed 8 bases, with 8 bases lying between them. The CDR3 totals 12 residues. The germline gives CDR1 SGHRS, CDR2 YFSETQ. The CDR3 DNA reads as TGCGCCAGCAGCTTGGGGGTCGAAGGCTACACCTTC. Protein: CASSLGVEGYTF.

CDR3 sequence: CAWRRSGDNEQFF. The CDR3 bases are TGTGCCTGGAGGAGGTCAGGGGACAATGAGCAGTTCTTC. This sequence joins TRBV30 and TRBJ2-1; tentative D call: TRBD1 (6 bases). CDR1 is GTSNPN and CDR2 is SVGIG in the germline V gene (reference sequence). The CDR3 totals 13 residues. V lost 3 bases and J 5 bases, leaving 11 bases between the germline ends. The full variable domain, completed using reference TRBV30 and TRBJ2-1, is SQTIHQWPATLVQPVGSPLSLECTVEGTSNPNLYWYRQAAGRGLQLLFYSVGIGQISSEVPQNLSASRPQDRQFILSSKKLLLSDSGFYLCAWRRSGDNEQFFGPGTRLTVL.